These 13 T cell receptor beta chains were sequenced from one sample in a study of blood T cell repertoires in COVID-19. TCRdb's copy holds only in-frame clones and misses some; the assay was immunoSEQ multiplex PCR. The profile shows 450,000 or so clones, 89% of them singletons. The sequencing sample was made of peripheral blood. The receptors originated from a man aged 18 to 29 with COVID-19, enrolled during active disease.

The CDR3 region is CASSRRGGANVLTF. As DNA, the CDR3 is TGTGCCAGCAGCCGCAGGGGTGGGGCCAACGTCCTGACTTTC. The chain joins TRBV3-1 (or the pseudogene TRBV3-2) to TRBJ2-6, with D perhaps matching TRBD1 (6 bases). This CDR3 is 14 amino acids long. Deletions cut 4 bases from V and 3 bases from J, with 7 bases between. Germline V gene sequence: CDR1 LGHDT, CDR2 YNNKEL (reference sequence).

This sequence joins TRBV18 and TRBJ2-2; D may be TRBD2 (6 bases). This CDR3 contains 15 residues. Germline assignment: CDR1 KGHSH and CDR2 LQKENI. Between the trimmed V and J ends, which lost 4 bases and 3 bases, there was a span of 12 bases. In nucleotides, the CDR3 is TGTGCCAGCTCACGGGACGGAGGGCACACCGGGGAGCTGTTTTTT. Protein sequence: CASSRDGGHTGELFF.

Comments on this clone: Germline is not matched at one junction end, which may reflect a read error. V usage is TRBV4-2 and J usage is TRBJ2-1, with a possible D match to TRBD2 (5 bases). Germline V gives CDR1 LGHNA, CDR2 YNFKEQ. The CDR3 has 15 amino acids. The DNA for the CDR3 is TGTGCCGGCAGCCCAAGAAACGGGACCTACAATGAGCAGTTCTTC. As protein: CAGSPRNGTYNEQFF.

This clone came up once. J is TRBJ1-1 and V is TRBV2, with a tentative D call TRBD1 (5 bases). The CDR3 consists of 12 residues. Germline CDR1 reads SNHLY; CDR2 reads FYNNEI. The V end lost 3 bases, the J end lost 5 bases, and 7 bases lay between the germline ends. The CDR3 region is CASSEEGTEAFF. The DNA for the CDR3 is TGTGCCAGCAGTGAGGAGGGGACTGAAGCTTTCTTT. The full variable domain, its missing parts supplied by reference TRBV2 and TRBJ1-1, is EPEVTQTPSHQVTQMGQEVILRCVPISNHLYFYWYRQILGQKVEFLVSFYNNEISEKSEIFDDQFSVERPDGSNFTLKIRSTKLEDSAMYFCASSEEGTEAFFGQGTRLTVV.

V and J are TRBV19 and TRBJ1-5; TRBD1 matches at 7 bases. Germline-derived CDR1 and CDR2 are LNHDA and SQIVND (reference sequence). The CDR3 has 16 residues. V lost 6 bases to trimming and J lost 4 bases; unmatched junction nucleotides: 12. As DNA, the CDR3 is TGTGCCAGTAGGACTCCAGGGACAGCGACTAATCAGCCCCAGCATTTT. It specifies CASRTPGTATNQPQHF.

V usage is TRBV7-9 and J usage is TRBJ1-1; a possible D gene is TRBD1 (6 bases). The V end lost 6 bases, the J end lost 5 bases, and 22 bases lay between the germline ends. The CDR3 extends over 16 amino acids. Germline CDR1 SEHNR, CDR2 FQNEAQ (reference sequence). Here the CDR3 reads CASSRVLPTGRTEAFF. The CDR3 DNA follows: TGTGCCAGCAGTCGAGTACTCCCCACAGGGCGTACTGAAGCTTTCTTT.

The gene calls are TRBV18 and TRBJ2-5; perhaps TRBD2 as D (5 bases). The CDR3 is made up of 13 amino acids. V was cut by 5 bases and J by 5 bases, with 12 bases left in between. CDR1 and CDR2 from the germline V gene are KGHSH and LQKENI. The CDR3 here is CASSKWEFETQYF. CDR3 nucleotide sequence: TGTGCCAGCTCAAAGTGGGAGTTCGAGACCCAGTACTTC.

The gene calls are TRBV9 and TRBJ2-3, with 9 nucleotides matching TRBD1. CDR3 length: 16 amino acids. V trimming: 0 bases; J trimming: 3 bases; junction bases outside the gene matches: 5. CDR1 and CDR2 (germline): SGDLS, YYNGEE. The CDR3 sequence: CASSVAPGQGTDTQYF. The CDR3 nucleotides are TGTGCCAGCAGCGTAGCTCCGGGACAGGGAACAGATACGCAGTATTTT. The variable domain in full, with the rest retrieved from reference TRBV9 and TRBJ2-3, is DSGVTQTPKHLITATGQRVTLRCSPRSGDLSVYWYQQSLDQGLQFLIQYYNGEERAKGNILERFSAQQFPDLHSELNLSSLELGDSALYFCASSVAPGQGTDTQYFGPGTRLTVL.

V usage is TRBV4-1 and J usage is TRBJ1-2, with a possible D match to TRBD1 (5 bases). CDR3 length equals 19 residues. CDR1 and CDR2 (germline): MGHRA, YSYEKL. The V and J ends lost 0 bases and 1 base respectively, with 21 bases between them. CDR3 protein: CASSQDPPGPPSNNYGYTF. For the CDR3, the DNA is TGCGCCAGCAGCCAAGATCCCCCAGGGCCTCCTTCCAATAACTATGGCTACACCTTC.

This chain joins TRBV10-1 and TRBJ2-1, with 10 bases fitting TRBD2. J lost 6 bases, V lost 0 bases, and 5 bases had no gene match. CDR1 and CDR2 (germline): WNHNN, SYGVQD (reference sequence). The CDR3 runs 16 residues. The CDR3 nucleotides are TGCGCCAGCAGTGAGTCGGCTAGCGGGAGCGCCAATGAGCAGTTCTTC. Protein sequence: CASSESASGSANEQFF.

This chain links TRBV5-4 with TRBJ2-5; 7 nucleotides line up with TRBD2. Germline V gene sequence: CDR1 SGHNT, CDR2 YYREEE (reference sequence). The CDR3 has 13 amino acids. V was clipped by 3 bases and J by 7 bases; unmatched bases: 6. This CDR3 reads CASSSRTGGTQYF. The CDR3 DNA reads TGTGCCAGCAGCTCGAGGACGGGAGGGACCCAGTACTTC.

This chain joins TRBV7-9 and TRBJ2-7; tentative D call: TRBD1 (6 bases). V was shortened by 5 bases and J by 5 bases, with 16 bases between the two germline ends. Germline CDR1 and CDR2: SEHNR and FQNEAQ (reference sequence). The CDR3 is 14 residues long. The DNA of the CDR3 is TGTGCCAGCAGCGGGGGCGGCCACCAAAACGAGCAGTACTTC. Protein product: CASSGGGHQNEQYF.

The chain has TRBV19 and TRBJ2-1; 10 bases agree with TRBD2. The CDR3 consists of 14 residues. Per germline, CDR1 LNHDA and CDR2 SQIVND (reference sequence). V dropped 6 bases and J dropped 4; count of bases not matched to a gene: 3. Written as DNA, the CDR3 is TGTGCCAGTAGCCCGGGACTAGCGTACAATGAGCAGTTCTTC. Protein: CASSPGLAYNEQFF.